The rows below give T cell receptor beta chains drawn from one sample of a study of cytotoxic CD8 clonotypes in ibrutinib-treated CLL. Assay used: immunoSEQ multiplex PCR; TCRdb lists only in-frame clones, some missing. In the table there are about 200,000 clones, 60% to 80% of which are singletons. Sequences were derived from PBMCs, sampled after 12 months of ibrutinib treatment. The receptors originated from a human donor with chronic lymphocytic leukemia. The CDR3 runs from the conserved cysteine through the conserved F or W. The D gene is left open where the match is weak. Size values are once, few and many counts, or a class for expanded clones, and some rows have none.

d_gene: TRBD1
v_gene: TRBV9
abundance: -
j_gene: TRBJ1-2
CDR3nt: TGTGCCAGCAGCGAACGGACAGGAATTAACTATGGCTACACCTTC
CDR3aa: CASSERTGINYGYTF

d_gene: -
v_gene: TRBV11-3
abundance: few
j_gene: TRBJ2-2
CDR3nt: TGTGCCAGCAGCTTAGGGAAGAACACCGGGGAGCTGTTTTTT
CDR3aa: CASSLGKNTGELFF

d_gene: TRBD1
v_gene: TRBV7-9
abundance: many
j_gene: TRBJ1-3
CDR3nt: TGTGCCAGCAGCTCACACAGGGGTAACTCTGGAAACACCATATATTTT
CDR3aa: CASSSHRGNSGNTIYF

d_gene: -
v_gene: TRBV6-5
abundance: -
j_gene: TRBJ1-4
CDR3nt: TGTGCCAGTTGGGGCGGGGCGACTAATGAAAAACTGTTTTTT
CDR3aa: CASWGGATNEKLFF

d_gene: -
v_gene: TRBV7-3
abundance: -
j_gene: TRBJ2-5
CDR3nt: TGTGCCAGCAGCTTAAGGGGTTCGGGAAGAGGAGAGACCCAGTACTTC
CDR3aa: CASSLRGSGRGETQYF

d_gene: -
v_gene: TRBV5-1
abundance: -
j_gene: TRBJ1-2
CDR3nt: TGCGCCAGCAGCTTGGGACAGCCTTCTGGCTACACCTTC
CDR3aa: CASSLGQPSGYTF

d_gene: TRBD2
v_gene: TRBV30
abundance: -
j_gene: TRBJ2-3
CDR3nt: TGTGCCTGGACGAGGTCTAGCGGGGGCCGGATGGATACGCAGTATTTT
CDR3aa: CAWTRSSGGRMDTQYF

d_gene: -
v_gene: TRBV28
abundance: -
j_gene: TRBJ2-3
CDR3nt: TGTGCCAGCAGTTCCCCAGGGATTATCACAGATACGCAGTATTTT
CDR3aa: CASSSPGIITDTQYF

d_gene: TRBD1
v_gene: TRBV5-4
abundance: few
j_gene: TRBJ1-2
CDR3nt: TGTGCCAGCAGCTTGGCCGGGACAGCGTTCTATGGCTACACCTTC
CDR3aa: CASSLAGTAFYGYTF

d_gene: -
v_gene: TRBV28
abundance: -
j_gene: TRBJ1-5
CDR3nt: TGTGCCAGCATTCCTACGGGCAGGCCGCGGGGCAATCAGCCCCAGCATTTT
CDR3aa: CASIPTGRPRGNQPQHF

d_gene: -
v_gene: TRBV9
abundance: -
j_gene: TRBJ1-1
CDR3nt: TGTGCCAGCAGCCCGGGACGGTCCGTTGGGGCTTTCTTT
CDR3aa: CASSPGRSVGAFF

d_gene: -
v_gene: TRBV10-3
abundance: -
j_gene: TRBJ1-1
CDR3nt: TGTGCCATCGGAGGGAACACTGAAGCTTTCTTT
CDR3aa: CAIGGNTEAFF

d_gene: -
v_gene: TRBV5-1
abundance: -
j_gene: TRBJ1-5
CDR3nt: TGCGCCAGCAGCCGTATCAAATTTACAGGGAGCATCTATAGCAATCAGCCCCAGCATTTT
CDR3aa: CASSRIKFTGSIYSNQPQHF

d_gene: TRBD1
v_gene: TRBV30
abundance: -
j_gene: TRBJ1-1
CDR3nt: TGTGCCTGGAGGTACCGGGACAGGAACACTGAAGCTTTCTTT
CDR3aa: CAWRYRDRNTEAFF